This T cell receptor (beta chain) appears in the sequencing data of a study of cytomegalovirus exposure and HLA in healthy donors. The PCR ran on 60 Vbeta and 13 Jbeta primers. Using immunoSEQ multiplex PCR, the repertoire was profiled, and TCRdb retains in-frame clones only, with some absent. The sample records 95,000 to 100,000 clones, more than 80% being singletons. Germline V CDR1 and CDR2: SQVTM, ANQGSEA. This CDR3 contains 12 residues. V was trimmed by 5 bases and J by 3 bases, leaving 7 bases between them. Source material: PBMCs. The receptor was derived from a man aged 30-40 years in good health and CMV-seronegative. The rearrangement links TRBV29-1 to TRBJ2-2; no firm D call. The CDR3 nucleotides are TGCAGCGTTCTACTTGACACCGGGGAGCTGTTTTTT. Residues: CSVLLDTGELFF.